Following are 29 T cell receptor beta chains from one sample sequenced in a study of control samples from healthy donors and cancer patients. Using immunoSEQ multiplex PCR, the repertoire was profiled, and TCRdb retains in-frame clones only, with some absent. Of around 94,000 clones in the sample, 70% to 90% are singletons; the top ten hold roughly 1.3%. Material: blood. The receptors here all came from a woman between 50 and 59 years old in good health.

The V call is TRBV2, the J call TRBJ2-5, with D possibly TRBD1 on 5 matching bases. Trimming took 0 bases from V and 5 from J, leaving 16 bases between them. Per germline, CDR1 SNHLY and CDR2 FYNNEI. This CDR3 has 16 residues. The CDR3 sequence is CASSEALNRLWETQYF. As DNA, the CDR3 is TGTGCCAGCAGTGAAGCGCTTAACAGGTTGTGGGAGACCCAGTACTTC.

The CDR3 spells CASSSTDGYTF. CDR3 bases: TGTGCCAGCAGTTCGACAGATGGCTACACCTTC. The V call is TRBV28, the J call TRBJ1-2, with D possibly TRBD1 on 5 matching bases. The CDR3 extends over 11 amino acids. Germline assignment: CDR1 MDHEN and CDR2 SYDVKM. V shed 4 bases and J shed 6 bases, with 6 bases lying between them.

The rearrangement joins TRBV13 to TRBJ2-3; D gene unclear. V lost 6 bases and J lost 2, with 3 bases in between. The CDR3 contains 11 residues. Germline V CDR1 and CDR2: PRHDT, FYEKMQ (reference sequence). The CDR3 here is CASRVTDTQYF. As DNA, the CDR3 is TGTGCCAGCAGGGTCACAGATACGCAGTATTTT.

V is TRBV5-5 and J is TRBJ2-7; 8 bases agree with TRBD1. Trimming cost V 3 bases and J 4 bases; bases outside gene matches: 12. The CDR3 has 16 amino acids. Germline CDR1 reads SGHKS; CDR2 reads YYEKEE (reference sequence). CDR3 loop: CASSYLPGQERYEQYF. The CDR3 bases are TGTGCCAGCAGCTACCTTCCGGGACAGGAGAGGTACGAGCAGTACTTC.

The V and J genes are TRBV27 and TRBJ2-7; 10 bases fit TRBD1. V gave up 2 bases and J gave up 6 bases; unmatched junction bases: 1. CDR1 MNHEY and CDR2 SMNVEV come from the germline V gene (reference sequence). This CDR3 has 13 amino acids. CDR3 loop: CASSLRTGGEQYF. Here the CDR3 DNA reads TGTGCCAGCAGTTTAAGGACAGGGGGCGAGCAGTACTTC.

The rearrangement uses TRBV7-2 and TRBJ2-3; D may be TRBD2 (5 bases). V gave up 1 base and J gave up 9 bases, with 26 bases separating them. This CDR3 contains 18 residues. CDR1 and CDR2 (germline): SGHTA, FQGNSA. The CDR3 is CASSLGLPGLSTEKTQYF. In DNA form, the CDR3 reads TGTGCCAGCAGCTTAGGCCTGCCGGGGTTAAGCACGGAGAAGACGCAGTATTTT.

The chain is built from TRBV21-1 and TRBJ2-7; no check of the table's D call, TRBD2, against the DNA was made. TRBV21-1 is given as a pseudogene. CDR3 size: 21 residues. CDR3 sequence: CASSKVTSLTLRASGIVEQYF. The CDR3 bases are TGTGCCAGCAGCAAAGTGACCTCCCTGACCCTTAGGGCTAGCGGGATAGTCGAGCAGTACTTC.

The rearrangement links TRBV19 to TRBJ1-3, with D possibly TRBD1 on 5 matching bases. This CDR3 is built from 15 residues. V was pared by 2 bases and J by 3 bases, with 11 bases between. CDR1 is LNHDA and CDR2 is SQIVND in the germline V gene (reference sequence). The CDR3 sequence is CASSIPGVYGNTIYF. The CDR3 DNA follows: TGTGCCAGTAGTATACCGGGGGTTTATGGAAACACCATATATTTT.

This chain connects TRBV6-2 or TRBV6-3 to TRBJ2-5; TRBD1 or TRBD2 may be the D gene (5 bases each). Germline assignment: CDR1 MNHEY and CDR2 SVGEGT. The CDR3 covers 13 residues. V dropped 2 bases and J dropped 10 bases, with 14 bases sitting between them. The CDR3 DNA is TGTGCCAGCAGTTACCCGGGACCGGGTGTCCAGTACTTC. Protein: CASSYPGPGVQYF.

Only a few counts were recorded for this clone. The gene calls are TRBV6-6 and TRBJ2-5; 10 nucleotides align to TRBD1. From germline, CDR1 is MNHNY and CDR2 SVGAGI (reference sequence). The CDR3 has 15 residues. V lost 0 bases, J lost 5 bases, and 3 bases stayed unmatched. The CDR3 region has the DNA TGTGCCAGCAGTTACTCCGGGACAGGGGTGGAGACCCAGTACTTC. Translation: CASSYSGTGVETQYF.

This chain joins TRBV10-3 and TRBJ1-1; D might be TRBD1 (5 bases). The CDR3 runs 14 residues. Germline V gives CDR1 ENHRY, CDR2 SYGVKD. V was pared by 6 bases and J by 0 bases, with 11 bases between. This CDR3 reads CAISGATVNTEAFF. The CDR3 bases are TGTGCCATCAGCGGGGCGACAGTGAACACTGAAGCTTTCTTT.

CDR3 bases: TGTGCCAGCAGCTTTCAAGCCCCCTCTGGGGCCAACGTCCTGACTTTC. As protein: CASSFQAPSGANVLTF. The chain joins TRBV11-3 to TRBJ2-6, with D uncertain. V gave up 3 bases and J gave up 0 bases, with 9 bases separating them. This CDR3 region has 16 residues. Germline CDR1 and CDR2: SGHNT and YENEEA.

This chain connects TRBV2 to TRBJ1-2, with D unresolved. Trimming took off 3 bases at V and 3 bases at J, with 2 bases between the two ends. Germline assignment: CDR1 SNHLY and CDR2 FYNNEI. This CDR3 has 11 amino acids. CDR3 bases: TGTGCCAGCAGTGACGACTATGGCTACACCTTC. It specifies CASSDDYGYTF.

The J gene is TRBJ2-1, the V gene TRBV2, with 8 nucleotides matching TRBD1. Germline V gives CDR1 SNHLY, CDR2 FYNNEI. V trimming: 5 bases; J trimming: 9 bases; junction bases outside the gene matches: 12. The CDR3 runs 15 residues. The CDR3 is CASSPFTGGSGEQFF. The CDR3 region has the DNA TGTGCCAGCAGTCCCTTTACAGGGGGGTCGGGTGAGCAGTTCTTC.

The V and J genes are TRBV7-2 and TRBJ1-1; D is unresolved. CDR3 length: 12 amino acids. The germline CDR1 and CDR2 sequences are SGHTA and FQGNSA. V lost 1 base and J lost 12, with 12 bases in between. In nucleotides, the CDR3 is TGTGCCAGCAGCTTAGATAGGGTGATTCCTTTCTTT. Protein sequence: CASSLDRVIPFF.

The J gene is TRBJ2-2, the V gene TRBV3-1 (or the pseudogene TRBV3-2); D is perhaps TRBD2 (5 bases). Germline CDR1 and CDR2: LGHDT and YNNKEL (reference sequence). This CDR3 spans 14 amino acids. V lost 3 bases and J lost 3, with 8 bases in between. CDR3 protein: CASSHEGYTGELFF. CDR3 DNA sequence: TGTGCCAGCAGCCATGAGGGATACACCGGGGAGCTGTTTTTT.

The chain employs TRBV12-5 and TRBJ2-3; 9 nucleotides agree with TRBD1. V lost 6 bases and J lost 2; bases outside the gene matches: 3. Looked up from germline, CDR1 is LGHNT and CDR2 is FRNRAP. The CDR3 is made up of 14 amino acids. The CDR3 region has the DNA TGTGCTAGTGGCGACAGGGGGTTCACAGATACGCAGTATTTT. Protein: CASGDRGFTDTQYF.

The chain couples TRBV6-2 or TRBV6-3 to TRBJ2-7; 10 bases line up with TRBD2. The CDR3 spans 15 residues. V dropped 5 bases and J dropped 5; count of bases not matched to a gene: 9. The germline V gene encodes CDR1 MNHEY and CDR2 SVGEGT. The CDR3, as DNA: TGTGCCAGCAGTCGGGGAGCGGGGGGGTGCAACGAGCAGTACTTC. This translates into CASSRGAGGCNEQYF.

V is TRBV7-2 and J is TRBJ1-3, with a tentative D call TRBD1 (5 bases). The CDR3 loop spans 16 amino acids. The germline V and J ends were trimmed by 1 base and 2 bases, with 12 bases remaining between them. CDR1 and CDR2 (germline): SGHTA, FQGNSA. The CDR3 region is CASSLDRGSPGNTIYF. CDR3 sequence (DNA): TGTGCCAGCAGCTTAGATAGGGGATCACCTGGAAACACCATATATTTT.

This sequence joins TRBV21-1 and TRBJ1-2; TRBD1 is the table's D call and was not checked against the DNA. TRBV21-1 is noted as a pseudogene. The length of the CDR3 is 16 residues. Here the CDR3 reads CASTSWVCRVTYGYTF. The CDR3 nucleotides are TGTGCCAGCACCTCTTGGGTGTGCAGGGTTACCTATGGCTACACCTTC.

The chain couples TRBV4-2 to TRBJ2-1; no reliable D call. CDR1 and CDR2 (germline): LGHNA, YNFKEQ. The CDR3 runs 16 residues. The V end lost 4 bases, the J end lost 0 bases, and 13 bases lay between the germline ends. CDR3 sequence: CASSPDWYSSYNEQFF. In nucleotides, the CDR3 is TGTGCCAGCAGCCCCGACTGGTATAGCTCCTACAATGAGCAGTTCTTC.

The chain recombines TRBV5-1 with TRBJ2-6; 7 bases are shared with TRBD1. J was trimmed by 3 bases and V by 5 bases; bases with no gene match: 14. Germline lookup yields CDR1 SGHRS and CDR2 YFSETQ. The CDR3 has 18 residues. Written as DNA, the CDR3 is TGCGCCAGCAGATTCCGGGACAGCGGCCCGGATGGGGCCAACGTCCTGACTTTC. Amino acids: CASRFRDSGPDGANVLTF. Combining the CDR3 with reference TRBV5-1 and TRBJ2-6 gives the whole variable domain KAGVTQTPRYLIKTRGQQVTLSCSPISGHRSVSWYQQTPGQGLQFLFEYFSETQRNKGNFPGRFSGRQFSNSRSEMNVSTLELGDSALYLCASRFRDSGPDGANVLTFGAGSRLTVL.

Here the CDR3 reads CASRDRQGLSYEQYF. CDR3 nucleotides: TGTGCCAGCAGAGACAGACAGGGACTCTCCTACGAGCAGTACTTC. This chain uses TRBV11-2 with TRBJ2-7; tentative D call: TRBD1 (7 bases). Germline values: CDR1 SGHAT, CDR2 FQNNGV. This CDR3 comprises 15 residues. Trimming left V 6 bases short and J 0 bases short, with 15 bases between.

The V gene is TRBV18, the J gene TRBJ1-1; D ambiguous. The CDR3 has 15 residues. V was shortened by 2 bases and J by 3 bases, with 13 bases between the two germline ends. Germline-derived CDR1 and CDR2 are KGHSH and LQKENI. CDR3 DNA: TGTGCCAGCTCACCATCCCCCGCGGACGACACTGAAGCTTTCTTT. Protein sequence: CASSPSPADDTEAFF.

The chain employs TRBV7-2 and TRBJ1-4, with D possibly matching TRBD1 (6 bases). Trimming cost V 5 bases and J 2 bases, with 15 bases left between them. Germline V gene data show CDR1 as SGHTA and CDR2 as FQGNSA. The CDR3 spans 16 residues. The CDR3 is CASSLTGSVTNEKLFF. The CDR3 DNA follows: TGTGCCAGCAGCCTGACAGGCTCCGTGACTAATGAAAAACTGTTTTTT.

The chain carries TRBV7-8 and TRBJ1-5, with no clear D. Germline V gene lookup returns CDR1 SGHVS and CDR2 FQNEAQ. The CDR3 is 13 residues long. V was clipped by 5 bases and J by 5 bases, with 10 bases between them. For the CDR3, the DNA is TGTGCCAGCAGCATTGACCGAGATCAGCCCCAGCATTTT. Translating it yields CASSIDRDQPQHF.

The rearrangement links TRBV28 to TRBJ1-1; no reliable D call. The germline V gene encodes CDR1 MDHEN and CDR2 SYDVKM. V lost 4 bases and J 3 bases, leaving 15 bases between the germline ends. The CDR3 covers 15 residues. CDR3 region: CASSSLDLWDTEAFF. For the CDR3, the DNA is TGTGCCAGCAGTTCCCTCGATTTGTGGGACACTGAAGCTTTCTTT.

In its sample, this clone was seen a few times. The V gene is TRBV7-6, the J gene TRBJ2-5; 7 nucleotides agree with TRBD1. This CDR3 contains 15 residues. V trimming: 1 base; J trimming: 5 bases; junction bases outside the gene matches: 7. The germline V gene encodes CDR1 SGHVS and CDR2 FNYEAQ. DNA of the CDR3: TGTGCCAGCAGCTTAGTTGTAACAGGGGTGGAGACCCAGTACTTC. Amino acid sequence: CASSLVVTGVETQYF.

This chain uses TRBV6-2 or TRBV6-3 with TRBJ2-1; weak D call: TRBD2 (5 bases). The CDR3 contains 13 residues. Per germline, CDR1 MNHEY and CDR2 SVGEGT. V lost 6 bases and J lost 9, with 15 bases in between. The CDR3 DNA follows: TGTGCCAGCAGCTTCATAGGACTTACTGAGCAGTTCTTC. It yields the protein CASSFIGLTEQFF.